Each of the 27 T cell receptor beta chains below was sequenced from the same sample in a study of blood T cell repertoires in COVID-19. Profiling relied on immunoSEQ multiplex PCR, and the TCRdb table lists in-frame clones only, not all of them. There are fewer than 250,000 clones in the sample; about nine tenths occur only once, and about 4.8% lies in the top ten. Sequencing was carried out using peripheral blood. These receptor sequences come from a man in his fifties with acute or convalescent COVID-19.

The chain links TRBV5-1 to TRBJ1-2; weak D call: TRBD1 (5 bases). Per the germline V gene, CDR1 is SGHRS and CDR2 is YFSETQ. The CDR3 runs to 13 residues. Trimming removed 2 bases at V and 8 bases at J, with 13 bases between. The DNA of the CDR3 is TGCGCCAGCAGCTTAACCGACAGTGGCGGCTACACCTTC. Protein sequence: CASSLTDSGGYTF.

CDR3 coding DNA: TGCGCCAGCAGTGAATCAGGGGCTGGAAACACCATATATTTT. Translated, it gives CASSESGAGNTIYF. The chain is built from TRBV10-1 and TRBJ1-3, with TRBD1 as a possible D gene (6 bases). CDR1 and CDR2 from the germline V gene are WNHNN and SYGVQD (reference sequence). V was shortened by 3 bases and J by 2 bases, with 8 bases between the two germline ends. The CDR3 spans 14 residues.

The chain combines TRBV14 with TRBJ2-2, with 8 bases lining up with TRBD1. CDR3 length: 18 residues. The V gene end was trimmed by 0 bases and the J gene end by 5 bases; junction bases not matched to a gene: 11. Germline-derived CDR1 and CDR2 are SGHDN and FVKESK. This CDR3 reads CASSQDGTGSGVTGELFF. The CDR3 coding sequence is TGTGCCAGCAGCCAAGATGGGACAGGTAGTGGGGTGACCGGGGAGCTGTTTTTT.

The J gene is TRBJ1-5, the V gene TRBV2; perhaps TRBD1 as D (5 bases). V lost 2 bases to trimming and J lost 0 bases, with 8 bases between them. This CDR3 region has 15 residues. Germline lookup yields CDR1 SNHLY and CDR2 FYNNEI. The CDR3 is CASSEWTPSNQPQHF. In DNA form, the CDR3 reads TGTGCCAGCAGTGAATGGACACCTAGCAATCAGCCCCAGCATTTT.

The gene calls are TRBV2 and TRBJ1-2; 8 positions agree with TRBD1. Trimming took 6 bases from V and 4 from J; bases not matched to a gene: 10. Germline assignment: CDR1 SNHLY and CDR2 FYNNEI. The CDR3 has 15 residues. The CDR3, as DNA: TGTGCCAGCAGCGAGGGTCGGACAGGGATCTATGGCTACACCTTC. This encodes CASSEGRTGIYGYTF.

This clone turned up a few times. The rearrangement links TRBV3-1 (or the pseudogene TRBV3-2) to TRBJ1-2, with 8 bases that match TRBD1. V lost 8 bases, J lost 2 bases, and 4 bases stayed unmatched. From germline, CDR1 is LGHDT and CDR2 YNNKEL (reference sequence). The CDR3 has 13 amino acids. CDR3 amino acids: CASRSGGNYGYTF. CDR3 bases: TGTGCCAGCCGCTCAGGGGGCAACTATGGCTACACCTTC.

This chain connects TRBV14 to TRBJ1-2; a weak D match, TRBD1 (6 bases). The CDR3 runs 13 residues. CDR1 is SGHDN, CDR2 FVKESK, per germline. Deletions cut 8 bases from V and 4 bases from J, with 14 bases between. The CDR3 reads CASGGGAPYGYTF. The CDR3 DNA reads as TGTGCCAGCGGGGGGGGCGCGCCCTATGGCTACACCTTC.

The chain links TRBV5-1 to TRBJ2-4; weak D call: TRBD1 (5 bases). V lost 6 bases and J lost 8, with 21 bases in between. The germline V gene has CDR1 SGHRS and CDR2 YFSETQ. CDR3 length: 15 residues. CDR3 region: CASTYVGLVTDIQYF. The CDR3 DNA is TGCGCCAGCACCTACGTGGGGCTAGTCACTGACATTCAGTACTTC. Together with reference TRBV5-1 and TRBJ2-4, the CDR3 gives the full variable domain: KAGVTQTPRYLIKTRGQQVTLSCSPISGHRSVSWYQQTPGQGLQFLFEYFSETQRNKGNFPGRFSGRQFSNSRSEMNVSTLELGDSALYLCASTYVGLVTDIQYFGAGTRLSVL.

This chain connects TRBV7-9 to TRBJ2-3, with 15 bases that match TRBD2. This CDR3 contains 18 residues. With V trimmed by 5 bases and J by 3 bases, 9 bases remained unmatched. Per germline, CDR1 SEHNR and CDR2 FQNEAQ (reference sequence). The CDR3 DNA reads TGTGCCAGCAGCACCTGGACTAGCGGGGGGGCATCGACAGATACGCAGTATTTT. As protein: CASSTWTSGGASTDTQYF.

The J gene is TRBJ2-7, the V gene TRBV21-1; the D call in the table, TRBD1, was not verified against the DNA. TRBV21-1 is an annotated pseudogene. This CDR3 has 15 residues. The CDR3 protein is CASSKGHRTGAEQYF. The CDR3 DNA reads as TGTGCCAGCAGCAAAGGGCATAGGACAGGGGCCGAGCAGTACTTC.

V is TRBV7-9 and J is TRBJ2-7, with D perhaps TRBD1 (5 bases). Per germline, CDR1 SEHNR and CDR2 FQNEAQ (reference sequence). The CDR3 has 15 amino acids. The V gene lost 2 bases and the J gene lost 3 bases, with 14 bases spanning the gap. The CDR3 region is CASSLYRGQDYEQYF. The CDR3 nucleotides are TGTGCCAGCAGCTTATACAGAGGACAAGACTACGAGCAGTACTTC.

CDR3 loop: CASSFGQGETQYF. Here the CDR3 DNA reads TGTGCCAGCAGCTTTGGACAGGGAGAGACCCAGTACTTC. The chain carries TRBV5-4 and TRBJ2-5, with 8 bases identical to TRBD1. The J segment lost 4 bases and the V segment lost 2 bases, leaving 1 base of the junction unmatched. This CDR3 is built from 13 residues. CDR1 and CDR2 from the germline V gene are SGHNT and YYREEE (reference sequence). Full variable domain (missing parts from reference TRBV5-4 and TRBJ2-5): ETGVTQSPTHLIKTRGQQVTLRCSSQSGHNTVSWYQQALGQGPQFIFQYYREEENGRGNFPPRFSGLQFPNYSSELNVNALELDDSALYLCASSFGQGETQYFGPGTRLLVL.

The rearrangement joins TRBV7-2 to TRBJ2-7; 8 nucleotides agree with TRBD1. The J segment lost 5 bases and the V segment lost 4 bases, leaving 7 bases of the junction unmatched. Germline V gene lookup returns CDR1 SGHTA and CDR2 FQGNSA. This CDR3 contains 14 residues. CDR3 DNA sequence: TGTGCCAGCAGCTCGGGGACAGGAGTTAACGAGCAGTACTTC. This translates into CASSSGTGVNEQYF.

This chain connects TRBV5-1 to TRBJ2-7; D is uncertain. V was pared by 0 bases and J by 3 bases, with 4 bases between. From germline, CDR1 is SGHRS and CDR2 YFSETQ. This CDR3 comprises 12 residues. CDR3 DNA: TGCGCCAGCAGCTTGGACTACTACGAGCAGTACTTC. This gives the protein CASSLDYYEQYF. The whole variable domain, remainder taken from reference TRBV5-1 and TRBJ2-7, is KAGVTQTPRYLIKTRGQQVTLSCSPISGHRSVSWYQQTPGQGLQFLFEYFSETQRNKGNFPGRFSGRQFSNSRSEMNVSTLELGDSALYLCASSLDYYEQYFGPGTRLTVT.

The gene calls are TRBV5-1 and TRBJ1-5, with 9 bases that match TRBD1. Germline trimming cut 4 bases from V and 4 bases from J; bases unmatched to any gene: 6. Germline CDR1 reads SGHRS; CDR2 reads YFSETQ. The CDR3 covers 15 residues. The CDR3 loop reads CASSPGTGTNQPQHF. The CDR3 nucleotides read TGCGCCAGCAGCCCAGGGACAGGGACAAATCAGCCCCAGCATTTT.

The chain carries TRBV11-2 and TRBJ1-1; D unclear. Germline values: CDR1 SGHAT, CDR2 FQNNGV. This CDR3 region has 15 residues. Between the trimmed V and J ends, which lost 5 bases and 1 base, there was a span of 14 bases. CDR3 region: CASSPQALGNTEAFF. The CDR3 DNA reads TGTGCCAGCAGCCCGCAGGCATTGGGGAACACTGAAGCTTTCTTT.

The gene calls are TRBV11-2 and TRBJ2-7; tentative D call: TRBD1 (5 bases). CDR1 is SGHAT and CDR2 is FQNNGV in the germline V gene. The V and J ends lost 5 bases and 3 bases respectively, with 11 bases between them. There are 13 residues in the CDR3. The CDR3 sequence: CASSPRTLYEQYF. The CDR3 DNA reads TGTGCCAGCAGCCCCCGGACACTCTACGAGCAGTACTTC.

J is TRBJ1-5 and V is TRBV19; weak D call: TRBD1 (5 bases). V was pared by 8 bases and J by 6 bases, with 14 bases between. The CDR3 sequence is 13 residues long. Per germline, CDR1 LNHDA and CDR2 SQIVND (reference sequence). The CDR3 DNA reads TGTGCCAGTCCCATTCGGCAGGGTCAGCCCCAGCATTTT. It specifies CASPIRQGQPQHF. The variable domain in full, completed from reference TRBV19 and TRBJ1-5, reads DGGITQSPKYLFRKEGQNVTLSCEQNLNHDAMYWYRQDPGQGLRLIYYSQIVNDFQKGDIAEGYSVSREKKESFPLTVTSAQKNPTAFYLCASPIRQGQPQHFGDGTRLSIL.

The chain is built from TRBV6-1 and TRBJ1-6; no clear D gene. The CDR3 runs 16 residues. V shed 2 bases and J shed 7 bases, with 15 bases lying between them. CDR1 is MNHNS and CDR2 is SASEGT in the germline V gene. The CDR3 bases are TGTGCCAGCAGTGAAAACGGTGGAGCCGAAAATTCACCCCTCCACTTT. Translated, it gives CASSENGGAENSPLHF.

The chain uses TRBV2 and TRBJ1-1, with 11 bases identical to TRBD1. The CDR3 runs 15 residues. Germline V gene sequence: CDR1 SNHLY, CDR2 FYNNEI. Losses at the gene ends were 10 bases for V and 5 bases for J; bases not matched to a gene: 12. DNA for the CDR3: TGTGCCACCAAAGGACAGGGGGCGCTGGGGACTGAAGCTTTCTTT. This translates into CATKGQGALGTEAFF.

V and J are TRBV15 and TRBJ1-1; possible D gene TRBD1, 6 bases. Germline assignment: CDR1 LNHNV and CDR2 YYDKDF (reference sequence). This CDR3 is 16 amino acids long. The V end was cut by 0 bases, the J end by 0 bases, with 11 bases between. DNA of the CDR3: TGTGCCACCAGCAGAGACCGGACAGTCATGAACACTGAAGCTTTCTTT. It specifies CATSRDRTVMNTEAFF.

The gene calls are TRBV6-4 and TRBJ2-1; TRBD1 matches at 7 bases. The ends lost 5 bases at V and 6 bases at J; junction bases unmatched: 1. Germline-derived CDR1 and CDR2 are MRHNA and SNTAGT. CDR3 length equals 12 residues. The CDR3 region is CASSRQGNEQFF. CDR3 nucleotides: TGTGCCAGCAGTCGACAGGGCAATGAGCAGTTCTTC.

CDR3 protein: CASGGGYNSPLHF. The DNA of the CDR3 is TGCGCCAGTGGGGGGGGCTATAATTCACCCCTCCACTTT. This chain joins TRBV10-1 and TRBJ1-6, with D perhaps matching TRBD1 (5 bases). Trimming left V 9 bases short and J 3 bases short, with 9 bases between. Looked up from germline, CDR1 is WNHNN and CDR2 is SYGVQD (reference sequence). This CDR3 spans 13 amino acids.

This clone has just one count. V and J are TRBV27 and TRBJ1-1; unclear D gene. The CDR3 runs 13 residues. CDR1 and CDR2 from the germline V gene are MNHEY and SMNVEV (reference sequence). V dropped 4 bases and J dropped 4 bases, with 10 bases sitting between them. CDR3 DNA: TGTGCCAGCAGTTGGGCAGTGGGCACTGAAGCTTTCTTT. Encoded protein: CASSWAVGTEAFF.

The chain couples TRBV2 to TRBJ2-7; D gene unclear. Germline V gives CDR1 SNHLY, CDR2 FYNNEI. Between the trimmed V and J ends, which lost 5 bases and 1 base, there was a span of 3 bases. The CDR3 loop spans 11 amino acids. CDR3 amino acids: CASSPSYEQYF. The CDR3 DNA reads TGTGCCAGCAGTCCGTCCTACGAGCAGTACTTC.

This clone was seen only once. Other DNA sequences from this sample encode an identical CDR3 as well. The chain has TRBV12-3 or TRBV12-4 and TRBJ1-2, with TRBD1 matching 7 bases. With V trimmed by 4 bases and J by 2 bases, 1 base remained unmatched. This CDR3 has 13 amino acids. For the CDR3, the DNA is TGTGCCAGCAGTTCACAGGGGAACTATGGCTACACCTTC. Amino acid sequence: CASSSQGNYGYTF.

This clone was recorded only once. The chain has TRBV11-2 and TRBJ2-7; 7 bases agree with TRBD1. Germline values: CDR1 SGHAT, CDR2 FQNNGV. After removal of 6 bases from V and 4 bases from J, the junction contained 6 bases not matched to a gene. This CDR3 is built from 13 residues. The CDR3 DNA follows: TGTGCCAGCAGTTCCGGACAGGTTTACGAGCAGTACTTC. It is translated as CASSSGQVYEQYF.